Following are 23 T cell receptor beta chains from one sample sequenced in a study of beta chain features in type 1 diabetes (dated by TCRdb to the late 2010s). Results the study describes overall, beyond this receptor: A moderate but significant shortening of TCRB CDR3 length was observed in type 1 diabetes patients in all four CD4+ subsets.

The library relied on the immunoSEQ multiplex PCR assay. All of the isolated RNA was reverse transcribed with the High Capacity cDNA Reverse Transcription Kit, so expressed TCRB transcripts were sequenced. What TCRdb holds here is the immuneACCESS table cut down to in-frame rearrangements. Part of the clones is not present; checked against another copy, under half of the missing clones reflect an unresolved V gene, and the others are unexplained. The sample profile shows some 240,000 clones; around 16% of them were found once. Approximately 0.086% of the sample comes from the top ten. These receptors lack a known antigen. The specimen sequenced was naive CD4+ T cells from blood. The sample's cell subset or site label is to be understood as: true naive CD4+ T cells. All receptors come from a man younger than 40 with type 1 diabetes.

This chain links TRBV7-2 with TRBJ2-3; 8 bases are a match to TRBD2. Germline V gives CDR1 SGHTA, CDR2 FQGNSA. The V segment lost 2 bases and the J segment 2 bases; nucleotides outside the gene matches: 3. This CDR3 is 15 amino acids long. The DNA of the CDR3 is TGTGCCAGCAGCTTAAGCGGGAGAACCACAGATACGCAGTATTTT. It codes for CASSLSGRTTDTQYF.

The V call is TRBV30, the J call TRBJ2-1; D may be TRBD1 or TRBD2 (5 bases each). Deletions cut 2 bases from V and 8 bases from J, with 7 bases between. The germline CDR1 and CDR2 sequences are GTSNPN and SVGIG (reference sequence). The CDR3 spans 11 residues. Here the CDR3 DNA reads TGTGCCTGGAGTCGGGGCGATGAGCAGTTCTTC. Its protein product is CAWSRGDEQFF.

V gene TRBV7-9 combines with J gene TRBJ2-1; 7 bases agree with TRBD2. The CDR3 totals 16 residues. From germline, CDR1 is SEHNR and CDR2 FQNEAQ (reference sequence). V was clipped by 4 bases and J by 8 bases; unmatched bases: 14. The CDR3 DNA follows: TGTGCCAGCAGCTCCCTTGGGCGGGAGCACTCCGATGAGCAGTTCTTC. Protein: CASSSLGREHSDEQFF.

This chain links TRBV6-1 with TRBJ2-5, with 9 bases lining up with TRBD1. Germline values: CDR1 MNHNS, CDR2 SASEGT. The CDR3 is made up of 14 amino acids. V dropped 3 bases and J dropped 5; count of bases not matched to a gene: 4. The CDR3 DNA reads as TGTGCCAGCAGTGAGAACAGGGGGCAGGAGACCCAGTACTTC. It encodes CASSENRGQETQYF.

This chain connects TRBV29-1 to TRBJ2-6; the match to TRBD1 covers 8 bases. CDR1 SQVTM and CDR2 ANQGSEA come from the germline V gene. The CDR3 consists of 16 residues. V trimming: 6 bases; J trimming: 2 bases; junction bases outside the gene matches: 9. DNA for the CDR3: TGCAGCGTGCTGGACAGGGATAGGGCTGGGGCCAACGTCCTGACTTTC. It is translated as CSVLDRDRAGANVLTF.

This clone has only a few counts. CDR3 loop: CASSRDSGVNTGELFF. The DNA of the CDR3 is TGTGCCAGCAGTCGGGATAGCGGGGTGAACACCGGGGAGCTGTTTTTT. This chain links TRBV7-3 with TRBJ2-2; 8 nucleotides line up with TRBD2. The ends lost 6 bases at V and 1 base at J; junction bases unmatched: 7. This CDR3 has 16 amino acids. The germline CDR1 and CDR2 sequences are SGHTA and FQGTGA.

This clone was counted a few times. The J gene is TRBJ2-7, the V gene TRBV29-1; D uncertain. V was pared by 6 bases and J by 1 base, with 13 bases between. The CDR3 spans 13 residues. Germline CDR1 is SQVTM and CDR2 is ANQGSEA. This chain's CDR3 is CSVLKMESYEQYF. For the CDR3, the DNA is TGCAGCGTCCTCAAGATGGAGTCCTACGAGCAGTACTTC.

This clone appeared a few times. This chain links TRBV28 with TRBJ2-7, with D tentatively TRBD1 (6 bases). There are 14 residues in the CDR3. Looked up from germline, CDR1 is MDHEN and CDR2 is SYDVKM. V dropped 10 bases and J dropped 0 bases, with 16 bases sitting between them. The CDR3 reads CAISGTGSSYEQYF. Here the CDR3 DNA reads TGTGCCATCTCCGGTACAGGGAGCTCCTACGAGCAGTACTTC.

This clone was counted only a few times. This rearrangement joins TRBV7-9 to TRBJ2-5; 9 nucleotides align to TRBD1. Looked up from germline, CDR1 is SEHNR and CDR2 is FQNEAQ (reference sequence). The CDR3 covers 14 residues. The J segment lost 5 bases and the V segment lost 5 bases, leaving 6 bases of the junction unmatched. The CDR3 spells CASSPGTGLETQYF. The CDR3 DNA follows: TGTGCCAGCAGCCCCGGGACAGGGCTGGAGACCCAGTACTTC.

This clone was seen a handful of times. V gene TRBV7-9 combines with J gene TRBJ2-1; D unresolved. V was shortened by 1 base and J by 10 bases, with 8 bases between the two germline ends. This CDR3 region has 12 residues. The germline V gene encodes CDR1 SEHNR and CDR2 FQNEAQ (reference sequence). DNA of the CDR3: TGTGCCAGCAGCTTAGAGATTGGAGAGCAGTTCTTC. This sequence encodes CASSLEIGEQFF.

This CDR3 is CASSQGSLTKAFF. The CDR3 DNA sequence: TGCGCCAGCAGCCAAGGTTCTCTGACGAAAGCTTTCTTT. V usage is TRBV4-3 and J usage is TRBJ1-1; D unresolved. CDR3 length equals 13 residues. The V and J ends lost 1 base and 9 bases respectively, with 12 bases between them. Germline lookup yields CDR1 LGHNA and CDR2 YSLEER.

The rearrangement uses TRBV9 and TRBJ2-3; 8 positions agree with TRBD2. With 0 bases clipped from V and 6 bases from J, the junction kept 6 bases outside the gene matches. Germline V gives CDR1 SGDLS, CDR2 YYNGEE. There are 15 residues in the CDR3. This chain's CDR3 is CASSVVSSGKDTQYF. The CDR3 nucleotides are TGTGCCAGCAGCGTAGTAAGTAGCGGGAAGGATACGCAGTATTTT.

The chain combines TRBV30 with TRBJ1-1; 11 bases are shared with TRBD1. CDR3 length: 14 residues. CDR1 is GTSNPN and CDR2 is SVGIG in the germline V gene (reference sequence). V was clipped by 7 bases and J by 0 bases; unmatched bases: 4. CDR3 DNA: TGTGCCTCCAGGACAGGGGGCTTGAACACTGAAGCTTTCTTT. Its protein is CASRTGGLNTEAFF.

J is TRBJ2-7 and V is TRBV10-3; TRBD2 matches 9 bases. Per the germline V gene, CDR1 is ENHRY and CDR2 is SYGVKD. With V trimmed by 3 bases and J by 0 bases, 6 bases remained unmatched. This CDR3 is 16 amino acids long. CDR3 nucleotides: TGTGCCATCAGTGAACGTTGGCGGGAGGGCTCCTACGAGCAGTACTTC. This encodes CAISERWREGSYEQYF.

The rearrangement links TRBV2 to TRBJ2-3; no clear D. V lost 1 base to trimming and J lost 1 base, with 3 bases between them. CDR1 and CDR2 from the germline V gene are SNHLY and FYNNEI. This CDR3 comprises 13 residues. CDR3 in DNA: TGTGCCAGCAGTGAAGGCCGCACAGATACGCAGTATTTT. The encoded protein is CASSEGRTDTQYF.

This clone was observed a handful of times. The chain uses TRBV25-1 and TRBJ2-5; 12 bases are shared with TRBD1. V lost 3 bases and J lost 6; bases outside the gene matches: 8. Germline V gene data show CDR1 as MGHDK and CDR2 as SYGVNS. The CDR3 runs 16 residues. The CDR3 sequence: CASSETPGQGAKTQYF. The CDR3 coding sequence is TGTGCCAGCAGTGAGACCCCGGGACAGGGGGCTAAGACCCAGTACTTC.

This CDR3 is CASSYGTGYEQYF. The CDR3, as DNA: TGTGCCAGCAGTTACGGGACAGGGTACGAGCAGTACTTC. The J gene is TRBJ2-7, the V gene TRBV6-5; TRBD1 aligns across 9 bases. The CDR3 sequence is 13 residues long. Unmatched junction bases numbered 0, after V lost 2 bases and J lost 4 bases. Germline lookup yields CDR1 MNHEY and CDR2 SVGAGI.

This CDR3 reads CASSSGTVPGELFF. CDR3 in DNA: TGTGCCAGCAGCTCCGGGACAGTCCCCGGGGAGCTGTTTTTT. This chain links TRBV13 with TRBJ2-2, with 7 bases fitting TRBD1. In germline, CDR1 is PRHDT, CDR2 FYEKMQ (reference sequence). V shed 4 bases, J shed 6 bases, and the junction held 5 bases outside the gene matches. The CDR3 runs 14 residues.

This clone was recorded a few times. The J gene is TRBJ2-3, the V gene TRBV6-5, with D hard to call. CDR3 length: 13 amino acids. The V gene's germline CDR1 is MNHEY and CDR2 SVGAGI. V gave up 2 bases and J gave up 4 bases, with 7 bases separating them. The CDR3 loop is CASSYDASDTQYF. The CDR3 DNA sequence: TGTGCCAGCAGTTACGATGCATCAGATACGCAGTATTTT.

There are a few counts of this clone. The chain employs TRBV29-1 and TRBJ2-7, with a possible D match to TRBD1 (6 bases). Looked up from germline, CDR1 is SQVTM and CDR2 is ANQGSEA. V shed 6 bases and J shed 7 bases, with 19 bases lying between them. This CDR3 spans 13 amino acids. The CDR3 sequence: CSVRDTKAWEQYF. The CDR3 region has the DNA TGCAGCGTCCGGGACACAAAGGCCTGGGAGCAGTACTTC.

This clone appeared a few times. This chain connects TRBV30 to TRBJ1-2; D remains ambiguous. The CDR3 covers 15 residues. Germline V CDR1 and CDR2: GTSNPN, SVGIG (reference sequence). Trimming removed 1 base from V and 6 bases from J, with 18 bases in between. The CDR3 coding sequence is TGTGCCTGGAGTGGTCAACAGCGAGGTTACGATGGCTACACCTTC. This translates into CAWSGQQRGYDGYTF.

The chain couples TRBV4-1 to TRBJ1-5; D not resolved. Deletions cut 6 bases from V and 4 bases from J, with 13 bases between. Per germline, CDR1 MGHRA and CDR2 YSYEKL. This CDR3 region has 14 residues. The CDR3 region has the DNA TGCGCCAGCAGACTTCCTGGGGAAAATCAGCCCCAGCATTTT. It encodes CASRLPGENQPQHF.

The chain combines TRBV4-1 with TRBJ1-5; D is undetermined. V lost 1 base and J 9 bases, leaving 19 bases between the germline ends. The length of the CDR3 is 16 residues. From germline, CDR1 is MGHRA and CDR2 YSYEKL. CDR3 region: CASSQAWPRSEGPQHF. DNA of the CDR3: TGCGCCAGCAGCCAAGCGTGGCCGCGAAGCGAAGGGCCCCAGCATTTT.